This passage covers 30 T cell receptor beta chains from one sample sequenced in a study of shared clonotypes between healthy human individuals. Terminally differentiated effector memory CD45RA+ cells were left out of the naive CD8 fraction, which was CD45RO-negative and positively selected for CCR7. Measured with immunoSEQ multiplex PCR; TCRdb has only the in-frame clones, and not every one. Of some 600,000 clones detected, around 96% appear once; the ten largest clones hold more than 0.085%. The specimen sequenced was naive CD8+ T cells sorted from blood. These receptors came from a woman aged 25 to 45 in good health.

V usage is TRBV11-2 and J usage is TRBJ2-1; D not resolved. CDR1 is SGHAT, CDR2 FQNNGV, per germline. The CDR3 spans 13 residues. Trimming took 3 bases from V and 8 from J, leaving 11 bases between them. The CDR3 is CASSFTPSDEQFF. The CDR3 nucleotides are TGTGCCAGCAGCTTTACACCTAGTGATGAGCAGTTCTTC.

The V and J genes are TRBV28 and TRBJ1-2, with a weak D call TRBD1 (5 bases). The CDR3 is 12 residues long. Germline CDR1 MDHEN, CDR2 SYDVKM. Trimming stripped 3 bases from V and 8 bases from J, with 10 bases between. The CDR3 region is CASSFGGEGYTF. CDR3 nucleotides: TGTGCCAGCAGTTTCGGGGGGGAAGGCTACACCTTC.

The chain links TRBV28 to TRBJ1-5, with 8 bases matching TRBD1. There are 14 residues in the CDR3. V lost 8 bases, J lost 1 base, and 4 bases stayed unmatched. The germline V gene encodes CDR1 MDHEN and CDR2 SYDVKM. The CDR3 DNA follows: TGTGCCAGCTACAGGGGGGAAAGCAATCAGCCCCAGCATTTT. Translation gives CASYRGESNQPQHF.

The J gene is TRBJ2-3, the V gene TRBV27, with a weak D call TRBD2 (7 bases). The V gene lost 0 bases and the J gene lost 4 bases, with 17 bases spanning the gap. The CDR3 consists of 17 residues. Germline CDR1 reads MNHEY; CDR2 reads SMNVEV (reference sequence). The CDR3 DNA follows: TGTGCCAGCAGTTTATCGGGGGGGCGCAGGATTTCAGATACGCAGTATTTT. This sequence encodes CASSLSGGRRISDTQYF.

The chain has TRBV5-1 and TRBJ1-2; the D gene is possibly TRBD1 (5 bases). V was trimmed by 5 bases and J by 2 bases, leaving 7 bases between them. The CDR3 is 12 amino acids. Germline V CDR1 and CDR2: SGHRS, YFSETQ. This CDR3 reads CASRGQNYGYTF. As DNA, the CDR3 is TGCGCCAGCAGGGGGCAGAACTATGGCTACACCTTC.

This chain joins TRBV2 and TRBJ1-3; TRBD1 might be the D (5 bases). CDR3 length: 15 amino acids. Germline-derived CDR1 and CDR2 are SNHLY and FYNNEI. V shed 0 bases and J shed 8 bases, with 14 bases lying between them. CDR3 DNA sequence: TGTGCCAGCAGTGAAGCGAGGGACTCCCGGGACACCATATATTTT. Translated, it gives CASSEARDSRDTIYF.

V is TRBV5-1 and J is TRBJ1-5; TRBD1 is a possible D gene (5 bases). The germline gives CDR1 SGHRS, CDR2 YFSETQ. Trimming left V 4 bases short and J 5 bases short, with 10 bases between. The CDR3 spans 13 residues. The CDR3 DNA reads as TGCGCCAGCAGCATCGACAGCTATCAGCCCCAGCATTTT. It is translated as CASSIDSYQPQHF.

The chain carries TRBV13 and TRBJ2-3; 10 bases fit TRBD1. V lost 4 bases to trimming and J lost 1 base; unmatched junction nucleotides: 8. Germline V gene lookup returns CDR1 PRHDT and CDR2 FYEKMQ (reference sequence). The CDR3 is 17 residues long. CDR3 residues: CASSSRDRGYGTDTQYF. As DNA, the CDR3 is TGTGCCAGCAGCTCAAGGGACAGGGGTTACGGCACAGATACGCAGTATTTT.

The chain joins TRBV19 to TRBJ1-5, with unresolved D. The CDR3 loop spans 15 amino acids. Per germline, CDR1 LNHDA and CDR2 SQIVND (reference sequence). The ends were cut back, 0 bases at V and 8 bases at J, with 14 bases in the middle. CDR3 sequence reads: CASSIDPITLEPQHF. CDR3 nucleotides: TGTGCCAGTAGTATAGATCCCATCACGCTGGAGCCCCAGCATTTT.

This clone was observed once. This chain links TRBV29-1 with TRBJ2-1; TRBD2 matches at 16 bases. CDR3 length: 18 amino acids. Germline V CDR1 and CDR2: SQVTM, ANQGSEA. After removal of 4 bases from V and 3 bases from J, the junction contained 9 bases not matched to a gene. The CDR3 here is CSVGSGLAGGLGYNEQFF. The DNA of the CDR3 is TGCAGCGTTGGATCGGGACTAGCGGGAGGGCTAGGCTACAATGAGCAGTTCTTC.

The chain is built from TRBV9 and TRBJ1-2; D is ambiguous. Germline V gives CDR1 SGDLS, CDR2 YYNGEE. The V end lost 4 bases, the J end lost 8 bases, and 18 bases lay between the germline ends. CDR3 length: 14 residues. CDR3 DNA sequence: TGTGCCAGCAGCCAATCAGCTCCTTTCGGGGGCTACACCTTC. This codes for CASSQSAPFGGYTF.

This chain links TRBV7-9 with TRBJ1-2, with a tentative D call TRBD1 (5 bases). The CDR3 has 16 amino acids. The V and J ends lost 5 bases and 4 bases respectively, with 20 bases between them. CDR1 and CDR2 (germline): SEHNR, FQNEAQ (reference sequence). CDR3: CASSPGDLNWRYGYTF. The CDR3 nucleotides read TGTGCCAGCAGCCCGGGGGACCTTAATTGGCGCTATGGCTACACCTTC.

A single count supports this clone. The chain joins TRBV7-2 to TRBJ1-1, with D unclear. Germline-derived CDR1 and CDR2 are SGHTA and FQGNSA. CDR3 size: 12 residues. Deletions cut 5 bases from V and 6 bases from J, with 10 bases between. The CDR3 spells CASSPRGAEAFF. The CDR3 nucleotides are TGTGCCAGCAGCCCACGCGGGGCTGAAGCTTTCTTT. Filled out from reference TRBV7-2 and TRBJ1-1, the complete variable domain reads GAGVSQSPSNKVTEKGKDVELRCDPISGHTALYWYRQSLGQGLEFLIYFQGNSAPDKSGLPSDRFSAERTGGSVSTLTIQRTQQEDSAVYLCASSPRGAEAFFGQGTRLTVV.

The V gene is TRBV7-8, the J gene TRBJ2-7; 11 positions agree with TRBD2. The CDR3 is made up of 19 amino acids. J lost 3 bases, V lost 2 bases, and 15 bases had no gene match. The V gene's germline CDR1 is SGHVS and CDR2 FQNEAQ. CDR3 protein: CASSLTTVVAGGPFYEQYF. The DNA for the CDR3 is TGTGCCAGCAGCTTAACGACAGTAGTAGCGGGAGGGCCGTTCTACGAGCAGTACTTC.

CDR3 region: CASSFGDEATAYEQYF. CDR3 nucleotide sequence: TGTGCCAGCAGCTTCGGTGATGAAGCCACAGCCTACGAGCAGTACTTC. The chain employs TRBV13 and TRBJ2-7; D is uncertain. CDR3 length: 16 amino acids. The V end was cut by 3 bases, the J end by 2 bases, with 17 bases between. Germline V gene lookup returns CDR1 PRHDT and CDR2 FYEKMQ (reference sequence).

The chain is built from TRBV4-1 and TRBJ2-3, with TRBD2 matching over 15 bases. The germline gives CDR1 MGHRA, CDR2 YSYEKL. The length of the CDR3 is 16 residues. V trimming: 6 bases; J trimming: 6 bases; junction bases outside the gene matches: 7. The CDR3 bases are TGCGCCAGCAGTCGCCCCGGGACTAGCGGGAGGGATACGCAGTATTTT. Protein sequence: CASSRPGTSGRDTQYF.

The chain links TRBV30 to TRBJ2-7; D might be TRBD1 (6 bases). Germline V gene data show CDR1 as GTSNPN and CDR2 as SVGIG (reference sequence). The CDR3 totals 14 residues. Between the trimmed V and J ends, which lost 4 bases and 6 bases, there was a span of 19 bases. The CDR3 DNA sequence: TGTGCCTGGACAGCAAGTGCGGTAGGGGGCGAGCAGTACTTC. Its translation is CAWTASAVGGEQYF.

The genes are TRBV10-3 and TRBJ2-4; a possible D gene is TRBD1 (6 bases). The germline V gene has CDR1 ENHRY and CDR2 SYGVKD. Trimming left V 6 bases short and J 5 bases short, with 14 bases between. The CDR3 length is 14 residues. As DNA, the CDR3 is TGTGCCATCAGAGCACAGGGTGATGAAAACATTCAGTACTTC. Amino acid sequence: CAIRAQGDENIQYF.

The rearrangement links TRBV28 to TRBJ1-1, with D maybe TRBD1 (5 bases). The germline V and J ends were trimmed by 10 bases and 6 bases, with 15 bases remaining between them. The CDR3 has 12 residues. Germline CDR1 MDHEN, CDR2 SYDVKM. For the CDR3, the DNA is TGTGCCACCTCAGGAGCGGGACCTGAAGCTTTCTTT. Amino acid sequence: CATSGAGPEAFF.

The count of this clone is one. The genes are TRBV28 and TRBJ2-2; D is unclear. V lost 2 bases and J 1 base, leaving 8 bases between the germline ends. This CDR3 spans 15 amino acids. Germline V lookup: CDR1 MDHEN, CDR2 SYDVKM. CDR3 sequence: CASSLGILNTGELFF. In DNA, the CDR3 is TGTGCCAGCAGTTTAGGTATTTTGAACACCGGGGAGCTGTTTTTT.

This sequence joins TRBV5-4 and TRBJ2-2; 8 positions agree with TRBD1. The CDR3 runs 15 residues. Looked up from germline, CDR1 is SGHNT and CDR2 is YYREEE (reference sequence). The V gene end was trimmed by 3 bases and the J gene end by 4 bases; junction bases not matched to a gene: 5. The CDR3 here is CASSWGTGVTGELFF. The CDR3 nucleotides read TGTGCCAGCAGCTGGGGGACAGGCGTCACCGGGGAGCTGTTTTTT.

This chain uses TRBV7-6 with TRBJ2-2; possible D gene TRBD2, 5 bases. The CDR3 totals 19 residues. Trimming left V 0 bases short and J 0 bases short, with 17 bases between. Germline V gene lookup returns CDR1 SGHVS and CDR2 FNYEAQ. This CDR3 is CASSLASPIIGANTGELFF. Written as DNA, the CDR3 is TGTGCCAGCAGCTTAGCGAGCCCGATCATCGGGGCGAACACCGGGGAGCTGTTTTTT.

The chain couples TRBV5-6 to TRBJ2-5; 7 bases match TRBD1. The CDR3 totals 14 residues. V gave up 3 bases and J gave up 1 base; unmatched junction bases: 3. Germline-derived CDR1 and CDR2 are SGHDT and YYEEEE. CDR3 residues: CASSWTGTQETQYF. The CDR3 region has the DNA TGTGCCAGCAGCTGGACAGGAACCCAAGAGACCCAGTACTTC.

The chain has TRBV27 and TRBJ1-5; no clear D. Germline V gives CDR1 MNHEY, CDR2 SMNVEV (reference sequence). This CDR3 is 14 amino acids long. With 10 bases removed from V and 4 bases from J, the gap between germline ends came to 17 bases. CDR3 bases: TGTGCCACCGCCGGTGGGCTGGGAAATCAGCCCCAGCATTTT. Translation gives CATAGGLGNQPQHF.

A note on this clone: The same CDR3 can be traced to other DNA sequences in this sample. The chain combines TRBV5-6 with TRBJ2-1; the D gene is possibly TRBD2 (6 bases). V was pared by 2 bases and J by 6 bases, with 6 bases between. This CDR3 comprises 12 residues. CDR1 SGHDT and CDR2 YYEEEE come from the germline V gene. The CDR3, as DNA: TGTGCCAGCAGCTTCGGGGGCAATGAGCAGTTCTTC. The encoded protein is CASSFGGNEQFF.

This sequence joins TRBV14 and TRBJ2-3, with 15 bases that match TRBD2. Trimming took 8 bases from V and 9 from J; bases not matched to a gene: 3. Germline assignment: CDR1 SGHDN and CDR2 FVKESK. The CDR3 runs to 13 residues. The CDR3: CASAGLAGGTQYF. The DNA for the CDR3 is TGTGCCAGCGCGGGACTAGCGGGAGGCACGCAGTATTTT.

This rearrangement joins TRBV30 to TRBJ1-5; D ambiguous. The CDR3 contains 14 residues. CDR1 is GTSNPN and CDR2 is SVGIG in the germline V gene (reference sequence). Trimming cost V 5 bases and J 7 bases, with 18 bases left between them. The CDR3 nucleotides read TGTGCCTGGGCGGAGAGCCCAAGCTCGCAGCCCCAGCATTTT. Protein sequence: CAWAESPSSQPQHF.

The chain joins TRBV28 to TRBJ1-1; 11 bases are shared with TRBD1. V was clipped by 3 bases and J by 4 bases; unmatched bases: 10. The CDR3 is 17 residues long. Germline loops: CDR1 MDHEN, CDR2 SYDVKM. CDR3 protein: CASSFVDRGRQGTEAFF. The CDR3 nucleotides read TGTGCCAGCAGTTTTGTGGACAGGGGGCGCCAGGGCACTGAAGCTTTCTTT.

The chain uses TRBV10-2 and TRBJ1-1; D call uncertain. The CDR3 is made up of 14 amino acids. Trimming took 3 bases from V and 5 from J, leaving 13 bases between them. The V gene's germline CDR1 is WSHSY and CDR2 SAAADI. CDR3: CASSEPVAGTEAFF. The CDR3 DNA reads as TGCGCCAGCAGTGAACCGGTCGCGGGGACTGAAGCTTTCTTT.

V is TRBV11-1 and J is TRBJ2-5, with 7 bases aligning to TRBD2. The trim removed 3 bases at V and 7 bases at J, leaving 8 bases unmatched. The CDR3 spans 14 residues. Germline loops: CDR1 SGHAT, CDR2 FQDESV (reference sequence). The CDR3 bases are TGTGCCAGCAGCTTGGGGGAGGGTCCGGGGACCCAGTACTTC. It is translated as CASSLGEGPGTQYF.